One sample yielded the 31 T cell receptor beta chains listed below, sequenced in a study of blood T cells in healthy people across ages. Sample-barcoded 5' priming and a J-beta primer mix drove a second PCR of about 6 to 12 cycles. TCRdb re-called the 5' RACE reads with MiXCR, one entry per CDR3 protein. Of 850,000 to 1,000,000 distinct CDR3 sequences listed, roughly 50% were seen once; the top ten hold over 20%. What was sequenced was blood. These receptors all come from a woman aged 60-70 years in good health.

The J gene is TRBJ2-3, the V gene TRBV12-3 or TRBV12-4; D tentatively fits TRBD1 or TRBD2 (6 bases each). V gave up 7 bases and J gave up 2 bases, with 13 bases separating them. This CDR3 region has 14 residues. The CDR3 nucleotides are TGTGCCAGCAAGACGGGGGCCTACACAGATACGCAGTATTTT. It specifies CASKTGAYTDTQYF.

This clonotype was counted between two and nine times. The CDR3 spells CASSLVASGRAGEETQYF. As DNA, the CDR3 is TGTGCCAGCAGCTTAGTTGCTAGCGGGAGGGCCGGGGAAGAGACCCAGTACTTC. V and J are TRBV11-2 and TRBJ2-5, with TRBD2 matching 12 bases. In germline, CDR1 is SGHAT, CDR2 FQNNGV. J was trimmed by 3 bases and V by 1 base; bases with no gene match: 9. The CDR3 length is 18 residues.

This chain joins TRBV29-1 and TRBJ1-2; the D is unclear. This CDR3 is built from 12 residues. The germline V gene encodes CDR1 SQVTM and CDR2 ANQGSEA. The V and J ends lost 4 bases and 7 bases respectively, with 13 bases between them. CDR3 sequence reads: CSVGGTVIGYTF. CDR3 bases: TGCAGCGTTGGCGGCACAGTTATTGGCTACACCTTC. Combining the CDR3 with reference TRBV29-1 and TRBJ1-2 gives the whole variable domain SAVISQKPSRDICQRGTSLTIQCQVDSQVTMMFWYRQQPGQSLTLIATANQGSEATYESGFVIDKFPISRPNLTFSTLTVSNMSPEDSSIYLCSVGGTVIGYTFGSGTRLTVV.

V gene TRBV4-1 combines with J gene TRBJ2-7; no firm D call. The V end lost 5 bases, the J end lost 0 bases, and 11 bases lay between the germline ends. The CDR3 runs 14 residues. Germline values: CDR1 MGHRA, CDR2 YSYEKL. In nucleotides, the CDR3 is TGCGCCAGCAGCGCCACCTGGGTCTCCTACGAGCAGTACTTC. Translating it yields CASSATWVSYEQYF.

The sample holds one count of this clonotype. The chain links TRBV11-2 to TRBJ2-3, with D uncertain. The V end was cut by 6 bases, the J end by 0 bases, with 13 bases between. In germline, CDR1 is SGHAT, CDR2 FQNNGV. The CDR3 totals 15 residues. CDR3: CASSRGVGSTDTQYF. The CDR3 DNA sequence: TGTGCCAGCAGTCGCGGCGTCGGTAGCACAGATACGCAGTATTTT.

The CDR3 nucleotides read TGTGCCAGCAGCCAAGACCCGACAGGGGCCAAAAACATTCAGTACTTC. Translation gives CASSQDPTGAKNIQYF. The V gene is TRBV3-1, the J gene TRBJ2-4; 7 nucleotides match TRBD1. V lost 0 bases and J lost 1; bases outside the gene matches: 3. CDR3 length: 16 amino acids. CDR1 and CDR2 (germline): LGHDT, YNNKEL (reference sequence).

This clonotype was recorded only once. The chain uses TRBV2 and TRBJ1-1; D call uncertain. Germline values: CDR1 SNHLY, CDR2 FYNNEI. There are 14 residues in the CDR3. Between the trimmed V and J ends, which lost 4 bases and 4 bases, there was a span of 13 bases. This CDR3 reads CASSGFYRSTEAFF. CDR3 nucleotide sequence: TGTGCCAGCAGTGGTTTCTATCGCAGCACTGAAGCTTTCTTT.

About this clonotype: One end of the junction varies from germline; a read error may be responsible. The rearrangement joins TRBV7-2 to TRBJ1-2, with 8 positions matching TRBD1. CDR3 length: 15 amino acids. Per the germline V gene, CDR1 is SGHTA and CDR2 is FQGNSA. The CDR3, as DNA: TGTGCCAGCATCTTAGCAGGGGGCGTTAACTATGGCTACACCTTC. This translates into CASILAGGVNYGYTF.

The chain is built from TRBV20-1 and TRBJ1-5, with a weak D call TRBD1 (6 bases). CDR1 is DFQATT and CDR2 is SNEGSKA in the germline V gene (reference sequence). V was cut by 5 bases and J by 6 bases, with 14 bases left in between. There are 13 residues in the CDR3. The CDR3 sequence: CSAASGASQPQHF. The CDR3 DNA reads TGCAGTGCTGCCTCGGGGGCAAGTCAGCCCCAGCATTTT.

This clonotype was counted between two and nine times. The chain employs TRBV5-5 and TRBJ1-2; D unresolved. In germline, CDR1 is SGHKS, CDR2 YYEKEE (reference sequence). This CDR3 region has 12 residues. V lost 0 bases to trimming and J lost 4 bases, with 4 bases between them. The CDR3 is CASSLAAYGYTF. The CDR3 DNA follows: TGTGCCAGCAGCTTGGCGGCCTATGGCTACACCTTC.

This clonotype was seen a handful of times. J is TRBJ2-3 and V is TRBV18; a weak D match, TRBD2 (5 bases). The CDR3 contains 14 residues. V lost 1 base to trimming and J lost 4 bases, with 9 bases between them. Germline CDR1 reads KGHSH; CDR2 reads LQKENI. CDR3 in DNA: TGTGCCAGCTCACCACTGTGGGGAGCAGATACGCAGTATTTT. Protein sequence: CASSPLWGADTQYF.

The CDR3, as DNA: TGTGCCAGCAGCCAAGATCTCGGACAGCCTACCTACGAGCAGTACTTC. Translating gives CASSQDLGQPTYEQYF. The rearrangement links TRBV4-2 to TRBJ2-7; weak D call: TRBD1 (6 bases). Deletions cut 0 bases from V and 2 bases from J, with 14 bases between. The CDR3 has 16 amino acids. Germline V gene sequence: CDR1 LGHNA, CDR2 YNFKEQ.

The CDR3 coding sequence is TGCGCCAGCAGCTTGAGCGCACGATCGTTGTCAGATACGCAGTATTTT. This codes for CASSLSARSLSDTQYF. V and J are TRBV5-1 and TRBJ2-3; D not certain. Trimming removed 1 base from V and 4 bases from J, with 16 bases in between. The CDR3 runs 16 residues. Germline V gives CDR1 SGHRS, CDR2 YFSETQ.

This clonotype showed up just a few times. This chain joins TRBV28 and TRBJ2-7; tentatively, D is TRBD1 (6 bases). The germline V gene has CDR1 MDHEN and CDR2 SYDVKM. V lost 6 bases and J 6 bases, leaving 9 bases between the germline ends. The CDR3 runs 11 residues. CDR3 coding DNA: TGTGCCAGCAGCACAGGGTGCGAGCAGTACTTC. It encodes CASSTGCEQYF.

The chain combines TRBV3-1 with TRBJ1-1; TRBD1 matches at 7 bases. CDR1 LGHDT and CDR2 YNNKEL come from the germline V gene (reference sequence). Trimming took 4 bases from V and 7 from J; bases not matched to a gene: 9. This CDR3 comprises 14 residues. The CDR3 spells CASSREDREGEAFF. The CDR3 nucleotides read TGTGCCAGCAGCCGGGAAGACAGGGAGGGTGAAGCTTTCTTT.

This clonotype occurred a few times. J is TRBJ1-5 and V is TRBV7-2; D is perhaps TRBD1 (5 bases). V lost 1 base to trimming and J lost 1 base, with 20 bases between them. Germline lookup yields CDR1 SGHTA and CDR2 FQGNSA. This CDR3 has 19 residues. The CDR3 nucleotides read TGTGCCAGCAGCTTAGAGGAGGTGGCAGGGTCTGAGAGCAATCAGCCCCAGCATTTT. This encodes CASSLEEVAGSESNQPQHF.

This clonotype was seen just once. The genes are TRBV20-1 and TRBJ1-2; D is perhaps TRBD1 (6 bases). V dropped 8 bases and J dropped 4 bases, with 17 bases sitting between them. Germline V gives CDR1 DFQATT, CDR2 SNEGSKA (reference sequence). This CDR3 contains 13 residues. The CDR3 DNA reads as TGCAGTCCCAATGAAAGACAGGTCTATGGCTACACCTTC. Protein: CSPNERQVYGYTF.

This clonotype showed up just a few times. The rearrangement joins TRBV7-8 to TRBJ2-1; TRBD2 agrees at 7 bases. Losses at the gene ends were 1 base for V and 3 bases for J; bases not matched to a gene: 3. Germline V gives CDR1 SGHVS, CDR2 FQNEAQ. The length of the CDR3 is 15 residues. The CDR3 sequence is CASSLVGGGYNEQFF. DNA of the CDR3: TGTGCCAGCAGCTTAGTGGGGGGGGGCTACAATGAGCAGTTCTTC.

The chain is built from TRBV5-1 and TRBJ2-6, with D maybe TRBD1 (6 bases). In germline, CDR1 is SGHRS, CDR2 YFSETQ. Trimming shortened V by 3 bases and J by 0 bases, and 10 bases separated the two germline ends. This CDR3 has 16 amino acids. The CDR3 here is CASSSGQLSGANVLTF. In DNA, the CDR3 is TGCGCCAGCAGCTCCGGACAGCTCTCTGGGGCCAACGTCCTGACTTTC.

Many counts were recorded for this clonotype. CDR3 protein: CASSFRSYEQYF. As DNA, the CDR3 is TGTGCCAGCAGTTTCCGGAGCTACGAGCAGTACTTC. The chain carries TRBV7-2 and TRBJ2-7; D remains ambiguous. V lost 6 bases to trimming and J lost 3 bases, with 9 bases between them. The CDR3 has 12 residues. Germline CDR1 reads SGHTA; CDR2 reads FQGNSA. The full variable domain, its missing parts supplied by reference TRBV7-2 and TRBJ2-7, is GAGVSQSPSNKVTEKGKDVELRCDPISGHTALYWYRQSLGQGLEFLIYFQGNSAPDKSGLPSDRFSAERTGGSVSTLTIQRTQQEDSAVYLCASSFRSYEQYFGPGTRLTVT.

V gene TRBV9 combines with J gene TRBJ2-7; 7 bases agree with TRBD1. This CDR3 comprises 15 residues. With 3 bases clipped from V and 3 bases from J, the junction kept 9 bases outside the gene matches. The V gene's germline CDR1 is SGDLS and CDR2 YYNGEE. The CDR3 loop is CASSEGGSGHYEQYF. CDR3 DNA sequence: TGTGCCAGCAGCGAAGGGGGCAGTGGCCACTACGAGCAGTACTTC.

The chain links TRBV27 to TRBJ2-7, with 12 bases matching TRBD1. V shed 6 bases, J shed 2 bases, and the junction held 8 bases outside the gene matches. The CDR3 is 16 amino acids. From germline, CDR1 is MNHEY and CDR2 SMNVEV (reference sequence). The CDR3 DNA reads as TGTGCCAGCAGAGGGACAGGGGGCGCGTCCACCTACGAGCAGTACTTC. Its protein product is CASRGTGGASTYEQYF.

The chain employs TRBV28 and TRBJ2-3; TRBD1 or TRBD2 may be the D gene (5 bases each). Trimming took 9 bases from V and 14 from J, leaving 15 bases between them. Germline V CDR1 and CDR2: MDHEN, SYDVKM. This CDR3 is 10 amino acids long. The CDR3 coding sequence is TGTGCCAGTGGCAGGGCAGGGAGGTATTTT. The encoded protein is CASGRAGRYF.

In its sample, this clonotype was seen a few times. The rearrangement joins TRBV20-1 to TRBJ2-4, with a tentative D call TRBD2 (6 bases). V was clipped by 3 bases and J by 1 base, with 13 bases between them. The germline gives CDR1 DFQATT, CDR2 SNEGSKA (reference sequence). CDR3 length equals 15 residues. CDR3 sequence: CSASIGGLAKNIQYF. DNA of the CDR3: TGCAGTGCTAGTATCGGGGGACTTGCCAAAAACATTCAGTACTTC.

This clonotype was counted a few times. The chain is built from TRBV25-1 and TRBJ1-2; D is unclear. V was clipped by 6 bases and J by 5 bases, with 16 bases between them. Per the germline V gene, CDR1 is MGHDK and CDR2 is SYGVNS. CDR3 length equals 14 residues. The CDR3 DNA is TGTGCCAGCAGGGAAGGAGGGCGATCATATGGCTACACCTTC. This sequence encodes CASREGGRSYGYTF.

A few counts support this clonotype. This chain links TRBV12-3 or TRBV12-4 with TRBJ1-1, with TRBD1 matching over 10 bases. The CDR3 consists of 17 residues. J lost 1 base, V lost 2 bases, and 7 bases had no gene match. The CDR3 bases are TGTGCCAGCAGTTTACGGTGGACAGGGGGGACGAACACTGAAGCTTTCTTT. Its protein is CASSLRWTGGTNTEAFF.

The chain combines TRBV20-1 with TRBJ2-4; TRBD2 agrees at 8 bases. TRBJ2-7 matches the DNA end more closely, so the J call is doubtful. The CDR3 has 15 amino acids. CDR1 is DFQATT, CDR2 SNEGSKA, per germline (reference sequence). CDR3 amino acids: CSAAGAGALAYEQYF. The DNA for the CDR3 is TGCAGTGCCGCTGGAGCGGGAGCCCTTGCCTACGAGCAGTACTTC.

This clonotype was picked up many times. The chain combines TRBV3-1 with TRBJ2-6; D unclear. Trimming removed 0 bases from V and 4 bases from J, with 13 bases in between. Germline CDR1 is LGHDT and CDR2 is YNNKEL (reference sequence). The CDR3 consists of 17 residues. The CDR3 sequence is CASSQESAGAGANVLTF. DNA of the CDR3: TGTGCCAGCAGCCAAGAAAGCGCTGGAGCAGGGGCCAACGTCCTGACTTTC.

This chain connects TRBV29-1 to TRBJ2-1; no clear D. Germline-derived CDR1 and CDR2 are SQVTM and ANQGSEA. Trimming left V 4 bases short and J 6 bases short, with 19 bases between. The CDR3 runs to 15 residues. CDR3 amino acids: CSVGGFGPSGNEQFF. In DNA form, the CDR3 reads TGCAGCGTTGGTGGATTTGGCCCTTCTGGCAATGAGCAGTTCTTC.

With respect to this clonotype: An end of the junction does not agree with germline; a read error may underlie this. The chain uses TRBV5-1 and TRBJ2-7; TRBD2 is a possible D gene (6 bases). The CDR3 runs 14 residues. In germline, CDR1 is SGHRS, CDR2 YFSETQ. In DNA form, the CDR3 reads TGCGCCAACAGCCTAAGCGGTACCGGGAGCGAGCAGTACTTC. This codes for CANSLSGTGSEQYF. Together with reference TRBV5-1 and TRBJ2-7, the CDR3 gives the full variable domain: KAGVTQTPRYLIKTRGQQVTLSCSPISGHRSVSWYQQTPGQGLQFLFEYFSETQRNKGNFPGRFSGRQFSNSRSEMNVSTLELGDSALYLCANSLSGTGSEQYFGPGTRLTVT.

The J gene is TRBJ2-5, the V gene TRBV27, with TRBD2 identical over 8 bases. The J call may be in error: the DNA end matches TRBJ2-7 better. Germline CDR1 is MNHEY and CDR2 is SMNVEV (reference sequence). CDR3 size: 16 residues. The CDR3 spells CASSPSVGTRVDEQYF. For the CDR3, the DNA is TGTGCCAGCAGTCCCTCTGTCGGGACTAGGGTCGACGAGCAGTACTTC.